Below, 3 T cell receptor beta chains from the same sample are listed, as sequenced in a study of shared clonotypes between healthy human individuals. Assay: immunoSEQ multiplex PCR; the TCRdb copy retains only in-frame clones and omits some. The data contain under 2.5 million clones, approximately 90% of them singletons. Sequenced sample: naive CD4+ T cells from PBMCs. Subset noted: CD45RA+ positively selected. The receptors were sampled from a man younger than 35 in good health. Some clones in this sample may be carry-over from other donors' samples.

V usage is TRBV6-1 and J usage is TRBJ1-2; no reliable D call. Trimming took off 1 base at V and 4 bases at J, with 13 bases between the two ends. The CDR3 contains 15 residues. CDR1 MNHNS and CDR2 SASEGT come from the germline V gene. The CDR3 is CASSEEVRPFYGYTF. CDR3 DNA sequence: TGTGCCAGCAGTGAAGAGGTCAGGCCTTTCTATGGCTACACCTTC.

V gene TRBV6-1 combines with J gene TRBJ2-3; 14 bases are a match to TRBD2. The CDR3 runs to 17 residues. Trimming removed 0 bases from V and 5 bases from J; junction bases left unmatched: 4. The germline V gene encodes CDR1 MNHNS and CDR2 SASEGT. DNA of the CDR3: TGTGCCAGCAGTGAAGCGATCGGACTAGCGGGAGGAGATACGCAGTATTTT. Its protein product is CASSEAIGLAGGDTQYF.

A single count supports this clone. This chain links TRBV5-6 with TRBJ1-2; 10 bases match TRBD1. V shed 1 base and J 2 bases; nucleotides not matched to a gene: 8. This CDR3 is 17 amino acids long. CDR1 is SGHDT, CDR2 YYEEEE, per germline. The CDR3, as DNA: TGTGCCAGCAGCTTGACCCCGGGGACAGGGGAGAACTATGGCTACACCTTC. This sequence encodes CASSLTPGTGENYGYTF.